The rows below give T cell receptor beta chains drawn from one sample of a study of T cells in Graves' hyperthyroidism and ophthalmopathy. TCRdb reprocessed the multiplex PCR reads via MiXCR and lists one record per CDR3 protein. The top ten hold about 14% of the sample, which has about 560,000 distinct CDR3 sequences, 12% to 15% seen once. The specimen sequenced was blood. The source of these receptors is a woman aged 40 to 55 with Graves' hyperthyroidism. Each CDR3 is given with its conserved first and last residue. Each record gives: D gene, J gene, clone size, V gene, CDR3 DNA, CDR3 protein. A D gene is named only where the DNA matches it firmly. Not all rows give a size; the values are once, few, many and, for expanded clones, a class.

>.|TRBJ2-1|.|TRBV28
TGTGCCAGCAGTTTAATGGGACGGCGGGACAATGAGCAGTTCTTC
CASSLMGRRDNEQFF
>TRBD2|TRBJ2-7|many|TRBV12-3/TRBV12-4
TGTGCCAGCGTGGGACTAGCGGAGAAGGGGACCTACGAGCAGTACTTC
CASVGLAEKGTYEQYF
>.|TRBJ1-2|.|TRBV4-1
TGCGCCAGCAGCCAAGTTGAGGGGGGCAATGATGGCTACACCTTC
CASSQVEGGNDGYTF
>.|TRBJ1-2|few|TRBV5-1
TGCGCCAGCAGCATGGACCCGTCCTATGGCTACACCTTC
CASSMDPSYGYTF
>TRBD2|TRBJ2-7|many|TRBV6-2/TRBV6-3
TGTGCCAGCAGTTTAATAGCGGGAAGGTTTAGCTACGAGCAGTACTTC
CASSLIAGRFSYEQYF
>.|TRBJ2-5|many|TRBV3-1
TGTGCCAGCAGCCAAGATCGGTACCAAGAGACCCAGTACTTC
CASSQDRYQETQYF
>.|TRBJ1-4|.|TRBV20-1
TGCAGTGCTAGAGACACCGGGGCAGGGAATGAAAAACTGTTTTTT
CSARDTGAGNEKLFF
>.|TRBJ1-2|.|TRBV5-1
TGCGCCAGCAGCTTGGGTCCGTCCCTACCCGCTAACCATGGCTACACCTTC
CASSLGPSLPANHGYTF
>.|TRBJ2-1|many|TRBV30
TGTGCCTGGAGTCCGCCGGGGAGTTCCTACAATGAGCAGTTCTTC
CAWSPPGSSYNEQFF
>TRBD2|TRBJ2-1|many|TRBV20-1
TGCAGTGCTAGTCCTAGCGGGAGGACCTACAATGAGCAGTTCTTC
CSASPSGRTYNEQFF
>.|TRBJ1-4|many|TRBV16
TGTGCCAGCAGCCACGAACGCCTAACTAATGAAAAACTGTTTTTT
CASSHERLTNEKLFF
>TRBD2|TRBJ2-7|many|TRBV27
TGTGCCAGCAGTTTACGGAGGGGACTAGCGGGGACCTACTCCTACGAGCAGTACTTC
CASSLRRGLAGTYSYEQYF
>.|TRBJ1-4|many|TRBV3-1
TGTGCCAGCAGCCAAGTCGGAGGGAAGACTAATGAAAAACTGTTTTTT
CASSQVGGKTNEKLFF
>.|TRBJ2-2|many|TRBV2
TGTGCCAGCAATCCTAGGAGCGGCTCGGGCGGGGAGCTGTTTTTT
CASNPRSGSGGELFF
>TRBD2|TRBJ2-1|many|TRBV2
TGTGCCAGCAGTTCTAGCGGAAAGCTGTACAATGAGCAGTTCTTC
CASSSSGKLYNEQFF
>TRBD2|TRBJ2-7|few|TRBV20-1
TGCAGTGCTAGTCCACCCAGCGGGGAGGGTTACGAGCAGTACTTC
CSASPPSGEGYEQYF
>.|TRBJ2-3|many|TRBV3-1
TGTGCCAGCAGCCAAGTTATGGGTCGGGATACGCAGTATTTT
CASSQVMGRDTQYF
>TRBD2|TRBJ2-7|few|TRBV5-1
TGCGCCAGCAAAAAAAGCCTAGCGGGCCCCTACGAGCAGTACTTC
CASKKSLAGPYEQYF
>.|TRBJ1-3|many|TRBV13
TGTGCCAGCAGCTTATTCGGCGGATCTGGAAACACCATATATTTT
CASSLFGGSGNTIYF
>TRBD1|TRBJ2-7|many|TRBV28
TGTGCCAGCAGGCCCGGGACAGATAAATGGCAGTACTTC
CASRPGTDKWQYF